A single sample is the source of the 3 T cell receptor beta chains below, sequenced in a study of CXCR3-negative and CXCR3-positive naive CD8 T cells. UMI-labeled 5' RACE TRB cDNA libraries were prepared from the cells. TCRdb reprocessed the 5' RACE reads; each CDR3 protein has one entry and no DNA is given. This sample's table has some 40,000 distinct CDR3 sequences. The sequencing sample was made of memory CD8+ T cells from blood. The receptors here all came from a human donor in good health. Some clones in this sample may be carry-over from other donors' samples.

The chain employs TRBV7-9 and TRBJ2-3; the D call of TRBD1 rests on TCRdb alone, since no DNA is present to check it. Germline V gene data show CDR1 as SEHNR and CDR2 as FQNEAQ (reference sequence). The CDR3 extends over 16 amino acids. This chain's CDR3 is CASSLALGGATDTQYF.

This chain links TRBV11-3 with TRBJ2-7; there is no DNA to check the TCRdb D call of TRBD1. CDR1 and CDR2 from the germline V gene are SGHNT and YENEEA. The CDR3 spans 17 residues. Here the CDR3 reads CASSPPVAEISSYEQYF.

The gene calls are TRBV12-3 or TRBV12-4 and TRBJ2-1. CDR3 size: 12 residues. The CDR3 region is CASSFGYNEQFF.